This T cell receptor beta chain derives from a study of blood T cell repertoires in COVID-19. Patients from Seattle were sampled longitudinally, starting during active infection. The method was immunoSEQ multiplex PCR; TCRdb's version includes in-frame clones alone and lacks a portion of them. Counted here are 50,000 to 65,000 clones, roughly 84% occurring once; the ten biggest clones make up about 15%. With 1 base removed from V and 0 bases from J, the gap between germline ends came to 14 bases. CDR1 and CDR2 from the germline V gene are SGHDT and YYEEEE. The CDR3 loop spans 17 amino acids. Input material: peripheral blood. V usage is TRBV5-6 and J usage is TRBJ1-3; D is undetermined. The sequence was collected from a man aged 55 to 69 with COVID-19, enrolled during active disease. The CDR3 bases are TGTGCCAGCAGCTTGTCACCCGACATCCTCTCTGGAAACACCATATATTTT. Encoded protein: CASSLSPDILSGNTIYF.